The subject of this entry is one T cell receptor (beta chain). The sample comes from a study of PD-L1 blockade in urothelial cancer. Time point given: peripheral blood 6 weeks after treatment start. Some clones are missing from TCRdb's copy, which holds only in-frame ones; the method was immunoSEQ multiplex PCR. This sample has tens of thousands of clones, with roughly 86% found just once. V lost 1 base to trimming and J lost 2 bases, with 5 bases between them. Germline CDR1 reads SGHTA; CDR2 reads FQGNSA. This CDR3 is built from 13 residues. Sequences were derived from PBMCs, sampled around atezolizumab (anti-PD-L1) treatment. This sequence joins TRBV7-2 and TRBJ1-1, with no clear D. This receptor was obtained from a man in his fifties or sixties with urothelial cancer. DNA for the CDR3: TGTGCCAGCAGCTTAGTCTTCAACACTGAAGCTTTCTTT. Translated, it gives CASSLVFNTEAFF.